These 16 T cell receptor beta chains share one sample of origin, sequenced in a study of cytomegalovirus exposure and HLA in healthy donors. The PCR made use of 60 Vbeta and 13 Jbeta primers. The data were produced by immunoSEQ multiplex PCR, yet TCRdb's version contains in-frame clones alone and is incomplete. This table holds fewer than 150,000 clones, 80% to 85% found once. The specimen was PBMCs. These receptors came from a female donor in good health and CMV-seronegative.

The chain couples TRBV6-6 to TRBJ2-3, with D maybe TRBD2 (6 bases). Trimming removed 6 bases from V and 0 bases from J, with 16 bases in between. The length of the CDR3 is 16 residues. The V gene's germline CDR1 is MNHNY and CDR2 SVGAGI (reference sequence). Here the CDR3 DNA reads TGTGCCAGCAGCCTCGAAGGGACTTTTAGCACAGATACGCAGTATTTT. Translation: CASSLEGTFSTDTQYF.

The rearrangement joins TRBV7-9 to TRBJ2-7; 8 bases line up with TRBD1. With V trimmed by 1 base and J by 5 bases, 4 bases remained unmatched. Germline assignment: CDR1 SEHNR and CDR2 FQNEAQ (reference sequence). This CDR3 comprises 14 residues. The CDR3 coding sequence is TGTGCCAGCAGCTTAGTGGCAGGGGGCCACGAGCAGTACTTC. This gives the protein CASSLVAGGHEQYF.

The rearrangement links TRBV15 to TRBJ1-1; 10 bases are a match to TRBD1. Germline V gives CDR1 LNHNV, CDR2 YYDKDF (reference sequence). Trimming cost V 4 bases and J 3 bases; bases outside gene matches: 8. This CDR3 is 16 amino acids long. CDR3 in DNA: TGTGCCACCAGCACCCTTCCCGGGACAGGGGACACTGAAGCTTTCTTT. Amino acids: CATSTLPGTGDTEAFF.

This clone was counted once. V and J are TRBV7-9 and TRBJ1-4; TRBD1 is a possible D gene (6 bases). The germline V and J ends were trimmed by 5 bases and 7 bases, with 14 bases remaining between them. The CDR3 extends over 14 amino acids. Germline V lookup: CDR1 SEHNR, CDR2 FQNEAQ (reference sequence). CDR3 loop: CASSLTGYGEKLFF. DNA of the CDR3: TGTGCCAGCAGCCTCACAGGGTACGGTGAAAAACTGTTTTTT.

V and J are TRBV5-1 and TRBJ1-1; TRBD1 matches 9 bases. Trimming at V came to 4 bases and at J to 1 base, leaving 8 bases not matched to a gene. The CDR3 sequence is 16 residues long. Germline CDR1 SGHRS, CDR2 YFSETQ. CDR3 bases: TGCGCCAGCAGCGAGAACAGGGGGCGAGGGAACACTGAAGCTTTCTTT. This encodes CASSENRGRGNTEAFF. The full variable domain, with the rest looked up from reference TRBV5-1 and TRBJ1-1, is KAGVTQTPRYLIKTRGQQVTLSCSPISGHRSVSWYQQTPGQGLQFLFEYFSETQRNKGNFPGRFSGRQFSNSRSEMNVSTLELGDSALYLCASSENRGRGNTEAFFGQGTRLTVV.

The V call is TRBV5-1, the J call TRBJ1-1, with 10 bases matching TRBD1. V trimming: 4 bases; J trimming: 3 bases; junction bases outside the gene matches: 3. Germline loops: CDR1 SGHRS, CDR2 YFSETQ. The CDR3 sequence is 14 residues long. The CDR3 loop is CASSGGTGDTEAFF. CDR3 DNA sequence: TGCGCCAGCAGCGGGGGGACAGGGGACACTGAAGCTTTCTTT. The whole variable domain, remainder taken from reference TRBV5-1 and TRBJ1-1, is KAGVTQTPRYLIKTRGQQVTLSCSPISGHRSVSWYQQTPGQGLQFLFEYFSETQRNKGNFPGRFSGRQFSNSRSEMNVSTLELGDSALYLCASSGGTGDTEAFFGQGTRLTVV.

The rearrangement links TRBV19 to TRBJ2-7; the match to TRBD2 covers 9 bases. CDR3 length: 14 amino acids. Germline V gene data show CDR1 as LNHDA and CDR2 as SQIVND (reference sequence). J lost 3 bases, V lost 6 bases, and 6 bases had no gene match. The CDR3 is CASSPSGNFYEQYF. The CDR3 nucleotides are TGTGCCAGTAGCCCTAGCGGGAATTTCTACGAGCAGTACTTC. Together with reference TRBV19 and TRBJ2-7, the CDR3 gives the full variable domain: DGGITQSPKYLFRKEGQNVTLSCEQNLNHDAMYWYRQDPGQGLRLIYYSQIVNDFQKGDIAEGYSVSREKKESFPLTVTSAQKNPTAFYLCASSPSGNFYEQYFGPGTRLTVT.

The V gene is TRBV28, the J gene TRBJ2-1; D is unclear. The V end lost 0 bases, the J end lost 5 bases, and 11 bases lay between the germline ends. The CDR3 contains 15 residues. Germline values: CDR1 MDHEN, CDR2 SYDVKM. CDR3 DNA: TGTGCCAGCAGTTTATGGGGTAGCTTGGACAATGAGCAGTTCTTC. It specifies CASSLWGSLDNEQFF.

The CDR3 spells CASSSVVYSNQPQHF. In DNA form, the CDR3 reads TGTGCCAGCAGTTCGGTCGTATATAGCAATCAGCCCCAGCATTTT. This chain uses TRBV5-8 with TRBJ1-5; D not certain. CDR1 is SGHTS, CDR2 YDEGEE, per germline. This CDR3 contains 15 residues. V lost 5 bases, J lost 0 bases, and 12 bases lay in between. Full variable domain (missing parts from reference TRBV5-8 and TRBJ1-5): EAGVTQSPTHLIKTRGQQATLRCSPISGHTSVYWYQQALGLGLQFLLWYDEGEERNRGNFPPRFSGRQFPNYSSELNVNALELEDSALYLCASSSVVYSNQPQHFGDGTRLSIL.

The chain joins TRBV10-2 to TRBJ2-7; 7 bases match TRBD1. After removal of 3 bases from V and 4 bases from J, the junction contained 9 bases not matched to a gene. This CDR3 contains 15 residues. The germline gives CDR1 WSHSY, CDR2 SAAADI. The CDR3 DNA reads as TGCGCCAGCAGTGATTCAGGGGGAGTATTATACGAGCAGTACTTC. This sequence encodes CASSDSGGVLYEQYF.

The gene calls are TRBV7-6 and TRBJ2-7, with D perhaps TRBD2 (6 bases). V shed 5 bases and J shed 3 bases, with 29 bases lying between them. The germline V gene has CDR1 SGHVS and CDR2 FNYEAQ. The CDR3 consists of 19 residues. CDR3 DNA: TGTGCCAGCAGCCTTACAGTCTACAGCTCGGGACTCGGTCTCTACGAGCAGTACTTC. As protein: CASSLTVYSSGLGLYEQYF.

V gene TRBV19 combines with J gene TRBJ2-2; 7 positions agree with TRBD2. The germline CDR1 and CDR2 sequences are LNHDA and SQIVND (reference sequence). Trimming cost V 3 bases and J 4 bases; bases outside gene matches: 5. The CDR3 loop spans 15 amino acids. The CDR3 region is CASSMGRERTGELFF. Written as DNA, the CDR3 is TGTGCCAGTAGTATGGGGCGGGAGCGCACCGGGGAGCTGTTTTTT.

On this clone: Other DNA sequences in the same sample also yield this CDR3. V usage is TRBV15 and J usage is TRBJ2-5; no definite D call. Trimming took 0 bases from V and 4 from J, leaving 6 bases between them. The CDR3 is made up of 13 amino acids. CDR1 is LNHNV, CDR2 YYDKDF, per germline (reference sequence). Here the CDR3 DNA reads TGTGCCACCAGCAGAGATCGCGGAGAGACCCAGTACTTC. Protein: CATSRDRGETQYF.

The chain combines TRBV5-6 with TRBJ1-2; D may be TRBD1 (6 bases). CDR1 SGHDT and CDR2 YYEEEE come from the germline V gene. This CDR3 comprises 14 residues. V shed 6 bases and J shed 3 bases, with 15 bases lying between them. The CDR3 protein is CASTWGGADYGYTF. Here the CDR3 DNA reads TGTGCCAGCACCTGGGGGGGGGCCGACTATGGCTACACCTTC.

As DNA, the CDR3 is TGTGCCAGCAGTTCCCTTACAGGGACAGGGGAAGGCTACACCTTC. Translated: CASSSLTGTGEGYTF. The genes are TRBV27 and TRBJ1-2, with 10 bases that match TRBD1. Germline CDR1 is MNHEY and CDR2 is SMNVEV (reference sequence). V was pared by 4 bases and J by 8 bases, with 10 bases of the junction left unmatched. The length of the CDR3 is 15 residues.

The chain joins TRBV9 to TRBJ1-4; 9 bases agree with TRBD1. The junction had 2 bases not matched to a gene; V was cut back by 3 bases and J by 5 bases. CDR3 length equals 14 residues. Germline loops: CDR1 SGDLS, CDR2 YYNGEE. The CDR3 DNA is TGTGCCAGCAGCGCAACAGGGGGCAATGAAAAACTGTTTTTT. Translation: CASSATGGNEKLFF.